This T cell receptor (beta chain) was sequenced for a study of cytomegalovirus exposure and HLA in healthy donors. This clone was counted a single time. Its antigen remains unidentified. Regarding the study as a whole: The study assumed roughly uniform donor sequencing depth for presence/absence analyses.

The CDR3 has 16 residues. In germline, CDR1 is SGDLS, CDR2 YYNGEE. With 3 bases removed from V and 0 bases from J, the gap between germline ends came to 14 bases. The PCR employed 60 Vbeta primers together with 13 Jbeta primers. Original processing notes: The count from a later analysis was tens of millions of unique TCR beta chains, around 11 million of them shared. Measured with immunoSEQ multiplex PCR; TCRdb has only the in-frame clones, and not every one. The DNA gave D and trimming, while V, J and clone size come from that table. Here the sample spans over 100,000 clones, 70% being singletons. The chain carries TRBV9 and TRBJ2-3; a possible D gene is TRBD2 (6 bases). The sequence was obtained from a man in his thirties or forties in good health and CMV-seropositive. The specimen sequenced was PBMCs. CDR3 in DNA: TGTGCCAGCAGCGCCTGGGACTTCCCAAGCACAGATACGCAGTATTTT. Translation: CASSAWDFPSTDTQYF. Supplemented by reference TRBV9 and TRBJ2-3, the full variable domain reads DSGVTQTPKHLITATGQRVTLRCSPRSGDLSVYWYQQSLDQGLQFLIQYYNGEERAKGNILERFSAQQFPDLHSELNLSSLELGDSALYFCASSAWDFPSTDTQYFGPGTRLTVL.